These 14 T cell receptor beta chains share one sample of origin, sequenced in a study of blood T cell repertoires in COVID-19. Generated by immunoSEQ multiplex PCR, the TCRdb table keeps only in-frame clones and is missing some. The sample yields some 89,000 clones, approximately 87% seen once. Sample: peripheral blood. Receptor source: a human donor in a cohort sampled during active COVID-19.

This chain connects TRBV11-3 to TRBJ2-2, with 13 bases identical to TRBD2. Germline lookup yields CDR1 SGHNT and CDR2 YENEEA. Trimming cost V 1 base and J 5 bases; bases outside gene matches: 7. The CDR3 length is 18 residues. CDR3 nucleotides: TGTGCCAGCAGCTTAGGAAAGACTAGCGGGAGGTTTACCGGGGAGCTGTTTTTT. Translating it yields CASSLGKTSGRFTGELFF.

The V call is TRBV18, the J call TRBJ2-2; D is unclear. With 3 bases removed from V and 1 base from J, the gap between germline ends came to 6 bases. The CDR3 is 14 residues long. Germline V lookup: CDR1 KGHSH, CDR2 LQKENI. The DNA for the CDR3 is TGTGCCAGCTCACCTACTATGAACACCGGGGAGCTGTTTTTT. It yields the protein CASSPTMNTGELFF.

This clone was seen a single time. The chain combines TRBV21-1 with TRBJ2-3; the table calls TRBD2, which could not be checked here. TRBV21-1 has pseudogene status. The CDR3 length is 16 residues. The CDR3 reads CASSKVGAGGTDTQYF. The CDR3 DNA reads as TGTGCCAGCAGCAAAGTTGGGGCGGGGGGCACAGATACGCAGTATTTT.

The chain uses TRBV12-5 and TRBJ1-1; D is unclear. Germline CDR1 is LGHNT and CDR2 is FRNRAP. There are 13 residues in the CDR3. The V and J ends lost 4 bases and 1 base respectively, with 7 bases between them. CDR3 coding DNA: TGTGCTAGTGGTTCGGTCGGGAACACTGAAGCTTTCTTT. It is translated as CASGSVGNTEAFF.

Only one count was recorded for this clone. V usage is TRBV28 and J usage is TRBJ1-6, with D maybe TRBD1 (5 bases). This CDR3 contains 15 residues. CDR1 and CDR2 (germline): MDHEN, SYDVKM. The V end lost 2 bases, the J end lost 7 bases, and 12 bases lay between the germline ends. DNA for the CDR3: TGTGCCAGCAGTTTAGGGCAGGGCCCAAATTCACCCCTCCACTTT. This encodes CASSLGQGPNSPLHF.

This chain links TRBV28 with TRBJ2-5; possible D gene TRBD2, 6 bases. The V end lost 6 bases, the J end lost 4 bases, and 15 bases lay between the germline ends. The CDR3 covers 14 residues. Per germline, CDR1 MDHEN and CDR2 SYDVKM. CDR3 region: CASSRPGVLETQYF. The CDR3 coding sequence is TGTGCCAGCAGCCGCCCGGGAGTTTTAGAGACCCAGTACTTC.

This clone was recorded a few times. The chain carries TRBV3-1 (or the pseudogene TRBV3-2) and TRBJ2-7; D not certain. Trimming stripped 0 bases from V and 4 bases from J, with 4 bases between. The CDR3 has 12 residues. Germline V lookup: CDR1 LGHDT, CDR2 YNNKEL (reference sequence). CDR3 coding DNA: TGTGCCAGCAGCCAAGAGAGATACGAGCAGTACTTC. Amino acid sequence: CASSQERYEQYF.

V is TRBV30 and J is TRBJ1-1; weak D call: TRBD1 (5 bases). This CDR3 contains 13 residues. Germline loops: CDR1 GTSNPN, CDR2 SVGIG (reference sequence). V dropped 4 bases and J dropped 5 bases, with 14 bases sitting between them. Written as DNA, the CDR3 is TGTGCCTGGATGAACTACCGGGGGACTGAAGCTTTCTTT. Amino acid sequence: CAWMNYRGTEAFF.

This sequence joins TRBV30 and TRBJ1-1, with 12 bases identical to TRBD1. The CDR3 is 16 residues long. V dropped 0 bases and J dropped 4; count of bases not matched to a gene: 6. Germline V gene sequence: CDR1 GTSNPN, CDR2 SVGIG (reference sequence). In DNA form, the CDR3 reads TGTGCCTGGAGTGTAAAGGGACAGGGGGCTATCACTGAAGCTTTCTTT. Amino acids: CAWSVKGQGAITEAFF.

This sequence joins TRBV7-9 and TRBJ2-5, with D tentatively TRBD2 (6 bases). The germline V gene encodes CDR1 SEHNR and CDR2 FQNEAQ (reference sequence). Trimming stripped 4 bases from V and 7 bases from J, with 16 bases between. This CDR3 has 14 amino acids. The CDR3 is CASSSERLGGTQYF. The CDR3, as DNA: TGTGCCAGCAGCTCAGAACGGCTGGGGGGGACCCAGTACTTC.

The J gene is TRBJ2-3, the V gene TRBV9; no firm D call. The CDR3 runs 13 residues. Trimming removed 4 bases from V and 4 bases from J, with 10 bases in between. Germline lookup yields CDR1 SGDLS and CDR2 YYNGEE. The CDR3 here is CASSSLGPDTQYF. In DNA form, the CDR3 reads TGTGCCAGCAGCTCCCTAGGCCCAGATACGCAGTATTTT.

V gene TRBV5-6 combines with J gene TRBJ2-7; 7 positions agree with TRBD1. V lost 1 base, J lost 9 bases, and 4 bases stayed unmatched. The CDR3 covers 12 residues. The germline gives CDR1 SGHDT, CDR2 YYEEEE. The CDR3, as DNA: TGTGCCAGCAGCTTGCAGGGGGAAGTGCAGTACTTC. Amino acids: CASSLQGEVQYF.

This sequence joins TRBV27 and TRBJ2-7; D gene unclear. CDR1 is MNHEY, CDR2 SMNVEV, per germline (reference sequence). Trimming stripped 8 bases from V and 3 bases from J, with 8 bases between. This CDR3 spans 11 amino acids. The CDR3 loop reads CASGDFYEQYF. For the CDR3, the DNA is TGTGCCAGCGGAGATTTCTACGAGCAGTACTTC.

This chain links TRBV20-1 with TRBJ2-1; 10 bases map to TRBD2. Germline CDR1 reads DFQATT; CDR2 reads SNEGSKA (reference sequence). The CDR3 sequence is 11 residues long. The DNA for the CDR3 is TGCAGGGCGACTAGCGGGTTTGAGCAGTTCTTC. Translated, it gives CRATSGFEQFF.